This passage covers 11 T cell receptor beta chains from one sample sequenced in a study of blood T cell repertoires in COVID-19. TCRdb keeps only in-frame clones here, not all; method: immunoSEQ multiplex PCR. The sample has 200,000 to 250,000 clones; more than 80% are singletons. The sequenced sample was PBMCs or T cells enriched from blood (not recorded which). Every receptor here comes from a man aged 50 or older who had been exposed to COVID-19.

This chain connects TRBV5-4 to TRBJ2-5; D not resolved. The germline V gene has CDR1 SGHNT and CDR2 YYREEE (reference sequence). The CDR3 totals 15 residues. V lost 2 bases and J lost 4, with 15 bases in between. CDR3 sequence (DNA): TGTGCCAGCAGCTTAGGTGGAGCACCGGGAGAGACCCAGTACTTC. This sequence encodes CASSLGGAPGETQYF.

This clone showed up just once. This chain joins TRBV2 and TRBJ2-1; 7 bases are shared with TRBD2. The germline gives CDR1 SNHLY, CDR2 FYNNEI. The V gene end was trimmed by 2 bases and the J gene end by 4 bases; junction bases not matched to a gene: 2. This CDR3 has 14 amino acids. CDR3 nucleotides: TGTGCCAGCAGTGAATTGGGGGGGTACAATGAGCAGTTCTTC. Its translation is CASSELGGYNEQFF.

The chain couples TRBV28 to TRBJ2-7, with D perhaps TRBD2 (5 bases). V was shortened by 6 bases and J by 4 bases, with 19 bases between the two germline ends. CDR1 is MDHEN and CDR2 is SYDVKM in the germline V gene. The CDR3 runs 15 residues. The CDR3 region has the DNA TGTGCCAGCAGCCAGCGCGGACTTGTGCTTTACGAGCAGTACTTC. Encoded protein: CASSQRGLVLYEQYF. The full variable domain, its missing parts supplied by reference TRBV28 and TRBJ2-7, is DVKVTQSSRYLVKRTGEKVFLECVQDMDHENMFWYRQDPGLGLRLIYFSYDVKMKEKGDIPEGYSVSREKKERFSLILESASTNQTSMYLCASSQRGLVLYEQYFGPGTRLTVT.

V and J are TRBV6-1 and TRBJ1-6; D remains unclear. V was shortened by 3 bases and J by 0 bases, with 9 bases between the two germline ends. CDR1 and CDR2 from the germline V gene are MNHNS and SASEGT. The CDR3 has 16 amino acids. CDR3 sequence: CASSDVHSSYNSPLHF. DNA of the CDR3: TGTGCCAGCAGTGATGTCCACAGCTCCTATAATTCACCCCTCCACTTT.

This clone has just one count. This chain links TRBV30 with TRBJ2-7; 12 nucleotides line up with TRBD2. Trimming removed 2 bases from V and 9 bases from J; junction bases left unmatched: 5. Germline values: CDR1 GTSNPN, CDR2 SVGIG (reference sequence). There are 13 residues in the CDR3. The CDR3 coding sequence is TGTGCCTGGAGTATCGGACTAGCGGGGTTGCAGTACTTC. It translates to CAWSIGLAGLQYF.

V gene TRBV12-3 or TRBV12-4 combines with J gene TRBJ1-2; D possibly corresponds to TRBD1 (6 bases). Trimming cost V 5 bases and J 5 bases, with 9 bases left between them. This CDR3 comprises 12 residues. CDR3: CASSQTGYGYTF. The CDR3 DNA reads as TGTGCCAGCAGTCAAACAGGGTATGGCTACACCTTC.

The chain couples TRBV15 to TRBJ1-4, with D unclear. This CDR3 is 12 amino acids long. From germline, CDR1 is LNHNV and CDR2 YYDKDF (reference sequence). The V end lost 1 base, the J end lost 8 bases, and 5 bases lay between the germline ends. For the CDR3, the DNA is TGTGCCACCAGCAGAGTCGCGGAAAAACTGTTTTTT. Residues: CATSRVAEKLFF.

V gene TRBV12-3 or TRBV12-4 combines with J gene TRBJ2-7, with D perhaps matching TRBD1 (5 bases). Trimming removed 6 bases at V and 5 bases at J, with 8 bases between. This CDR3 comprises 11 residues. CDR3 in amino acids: CASSQGDEQYF. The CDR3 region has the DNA TGTGCCAGCAGCCAAGGGGACGAGCAGTACTTC.

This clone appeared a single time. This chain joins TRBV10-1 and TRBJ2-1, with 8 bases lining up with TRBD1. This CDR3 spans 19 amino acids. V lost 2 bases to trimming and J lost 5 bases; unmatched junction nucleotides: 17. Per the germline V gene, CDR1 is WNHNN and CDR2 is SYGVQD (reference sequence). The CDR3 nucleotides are TGCGCCAGCAGTGAGGGGGTGAGAGCCGGACAGGGTGTAAACAATGAGCAGTTCTTC. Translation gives CASSEGVRAGQGVNNEQFF.

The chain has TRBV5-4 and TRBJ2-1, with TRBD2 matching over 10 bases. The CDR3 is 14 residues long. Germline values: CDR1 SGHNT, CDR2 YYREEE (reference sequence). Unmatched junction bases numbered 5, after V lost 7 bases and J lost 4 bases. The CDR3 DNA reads TGTGCCAGCCTCGCTAGCGGGGGATACAATGAGCAGTTCTTC. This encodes CASLASGGYNEQFF.

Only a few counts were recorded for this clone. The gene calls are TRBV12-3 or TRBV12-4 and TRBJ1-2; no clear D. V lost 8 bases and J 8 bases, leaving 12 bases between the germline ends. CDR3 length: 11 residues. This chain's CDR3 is CASQSGVGYTF. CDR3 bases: TGTGCCAGCCAAAGCGGGGTCGGCTACACCTTC.